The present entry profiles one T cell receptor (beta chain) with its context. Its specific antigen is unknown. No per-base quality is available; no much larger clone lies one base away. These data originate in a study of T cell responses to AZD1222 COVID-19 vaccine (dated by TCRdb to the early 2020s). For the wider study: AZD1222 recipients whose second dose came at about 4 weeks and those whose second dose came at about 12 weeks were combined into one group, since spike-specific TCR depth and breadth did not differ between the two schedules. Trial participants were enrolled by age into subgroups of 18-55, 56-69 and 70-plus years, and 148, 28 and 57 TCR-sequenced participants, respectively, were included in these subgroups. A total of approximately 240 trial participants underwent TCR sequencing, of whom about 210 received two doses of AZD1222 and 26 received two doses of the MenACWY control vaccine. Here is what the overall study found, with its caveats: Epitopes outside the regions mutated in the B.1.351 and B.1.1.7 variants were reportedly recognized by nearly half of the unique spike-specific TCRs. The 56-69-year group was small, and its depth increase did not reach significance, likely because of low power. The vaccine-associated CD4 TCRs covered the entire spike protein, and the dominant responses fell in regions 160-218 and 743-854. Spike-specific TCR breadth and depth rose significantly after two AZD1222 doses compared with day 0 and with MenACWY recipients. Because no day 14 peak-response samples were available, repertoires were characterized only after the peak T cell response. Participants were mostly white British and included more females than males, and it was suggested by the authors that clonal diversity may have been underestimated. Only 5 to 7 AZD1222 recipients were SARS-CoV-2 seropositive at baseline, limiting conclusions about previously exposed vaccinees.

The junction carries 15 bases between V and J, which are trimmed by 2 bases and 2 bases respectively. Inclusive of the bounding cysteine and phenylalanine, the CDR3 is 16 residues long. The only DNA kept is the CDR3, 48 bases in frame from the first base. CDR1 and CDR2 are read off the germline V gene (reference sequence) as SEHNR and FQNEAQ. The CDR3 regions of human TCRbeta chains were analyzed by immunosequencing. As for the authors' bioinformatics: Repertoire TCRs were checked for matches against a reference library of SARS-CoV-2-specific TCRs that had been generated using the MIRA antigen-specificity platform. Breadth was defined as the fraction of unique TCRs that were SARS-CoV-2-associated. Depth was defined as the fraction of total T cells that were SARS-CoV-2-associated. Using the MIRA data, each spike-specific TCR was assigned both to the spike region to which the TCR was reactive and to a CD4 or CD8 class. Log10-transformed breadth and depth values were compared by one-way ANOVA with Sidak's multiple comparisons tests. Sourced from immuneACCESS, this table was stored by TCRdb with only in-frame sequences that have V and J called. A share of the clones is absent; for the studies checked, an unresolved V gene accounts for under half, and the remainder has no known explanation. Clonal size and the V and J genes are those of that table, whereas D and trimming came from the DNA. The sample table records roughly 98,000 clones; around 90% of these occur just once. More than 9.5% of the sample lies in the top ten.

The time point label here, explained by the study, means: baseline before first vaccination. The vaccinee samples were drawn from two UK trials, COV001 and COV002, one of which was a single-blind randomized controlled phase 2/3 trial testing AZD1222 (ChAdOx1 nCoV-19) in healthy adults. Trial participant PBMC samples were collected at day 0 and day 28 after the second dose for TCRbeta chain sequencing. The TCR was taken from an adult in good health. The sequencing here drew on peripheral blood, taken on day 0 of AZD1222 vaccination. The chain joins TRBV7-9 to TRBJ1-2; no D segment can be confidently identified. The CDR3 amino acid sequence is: CASSLNPSPPNYGYTF. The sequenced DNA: TGTGCCAGCAGCTTAAATCCGTCTCCACCGAACTATGGCTACACCTTC.